The 10 T cell receptor beta chains in this list originate from one sample, sequenced in a study of vaccination effects on CD4 cells after COVID-19. CD4+ T cell isolation took place after about nine days of culture. It was between March and December 2020 that the person had a SARS-CoV-2 infection confirmed by PCR. Subjects were given two BNT162b2 or mRNA-1273 vaccine doses. Sequencing used immunoSEQ multiplex PCR; TCRdb keeps in-frame clones, though not all of them. Of under 40,000 clones listed, approximately 72% are singletons. Their antigen targets remain unknown. The sample consisted of CD4+ T cells from PBMCs cultured without peptide, taken after COVID-19 vaccination. The receptors were sampled from a human donor who had a prior SARS-CoV-2 infection.

V usage is TRBV10-3 and J usage is TRBJ2-7, with D possibly being TRBD2 (5 bases). CDR1 is ENHRY and CDR2 is SYGVKD in the germline V gene. Trimming removed 0 bases at V and 9 bases at J, with 18 bases between. The CDR3 spans 15 residues. The CDR3 bases are TGTGCCATCAGTGAGTCGAATCCGGCGGAGGCGGCGCAGTACTTC. Translating gives CAISESNPAEAAQYF.

The chain employs TRBV19 and TRBJ1-2; D might be TRBD1 (5 bases). CDR3 length: 16 residues. The V end was cut by 1 base, the J end by 2 bases, with 14 bases between. From germline, CDR1 is LNHDA and CDR2 SQIVND (reference sequence). This CDR3 is CASSIVPGMTNYGYTF. CDR3 sequence (DNA): TGTGCCAGTAGTATAGTTCCAGGGATGACCAACTATGGCTACACCTTC.

This clone was seen a handful of times. The chain is built from TRBV2 and TRBJ2-1, with unresolved D. This CDR3 is built from 13 residues. Germline V gene lookup returns CDR1 SNHLY and CDR2 FYNNEI. V dropped 7 bases and J dropped 9 bases, with 16 bases sitting between them. In DNA, the CDR3 is TGTGCCAGCACCGGAGTTCCCTACGTTGAGCAGTTCTTC. The encoded protein is CASTGVPYVEQFF.

This sequence joins TRBV5-1 and TRBJ2-7; 9 bases map to TRBD2. This CDR3 is built from 16 residues. CDR1 is SGHRS, CDR2 YFSETQ, per germline. The V and J ends lost 4 bases and 4 bases, in that order; junction bases with no gene match: 12. CDR3 nucleotide sequence: TGCGCCAGCAGCCCGGCAGGTGGGCTAGCGGGGTACGAGCAGTACTTC. It encodes CASSPAGGLAGYEQYF.

The CDR3, as DNA: TGTGCCAGCAGTGAATGGCTAGCGGGCAACACCGGGGAGCTGTTTTTT. Amino acid sequence: CASSEWLAGNTGELFF. The chain carries TRBV2 and TRBJ2-2; 8 nucleotides line up with TRBD2. The V segment lost 2 bases and the J segment 2 bases; nucleotides outside the gene matches: 4. The CDR3 runs 16 residues. The V gene's germline CDR1 is SNHLY and CDR2 FYNNEI. Combining the CDR3 with reference TRBV2 and TRBJ2-2 gives the whole variable domain EPEVTQTPSHQVTQMGQEVILRCVPISNHLYFYWYRQILGQKVEFLVSFYNNEISEKSEIFDDQFSVERPDGSNFTLKIRSTKLEDSAMYFCASSEWLAGNTGELFFGEGSRLTVL.

The chain has TRBV5-1 and TRBJ2-5; D call uncertain. CDR3 length: 14 amino acids. The germline CDR1 and CDR2 sequences are SGHRS and YFSETQ. Trimming shortened V by 4 bases and J by 5 bases, and 15 bases separated the two germline ends. DNA for the CDR3: TGCGCCAGCAGCCCCGACGCAGGTCGGGAGACCCAGTACTTC. Protein product: CASSPDAGRETQYF. Supplemented by reference TRBV5-1 and TRBJ2-5, the full variable domain reads KAGVTQTPRYLIKTRGQQVTLSCSPISGHRSVSWYQQTPGQGLQFLFEYFSETQRNKGNFPGRFSGRQFSNSRSEMNVSTLELGDSALYLCASSPDAGRETQYFGPGTRLLVL.

The chain recombines TRBV4-1 with TRBJ2-1; 7 bases line up with TRBD1. Germline loops: CDR1 MGHRA, CDR2 YSYEKL. This CDR3 is 16 amino acids long. Unmatched junction bases numbered 7, after V lost 1 base and J lost 4 bases. The CDR3 loop is CASSQAGGQLYNEQFF. The CDR3 bases are TGCGCCAGCAGCCAAGCTGGGGGACAGCTTTACAATGAGCAGTTCTTC.

The chain links TRBV5-1 to TRBJ1-4, with D possibly TRBD1 on 6 matching bases. Germline V gene sequence: CDR1 SGHRS, CDR2 YFSETQ. The germline V and J ends were trimmed by 1 base and 8 bases, with 15 bases remaining between them. CDR3 size: 15 residues. The CDR3 loop reads CASSLLEGDNEKLFF. The CDR3 bases are TGCGCCAGCAGCTTGCTGGAGGGGGACAACGAAAAACTGTTTTTT.

This clone was seen only a few times. The CDR3 region is CASSLYGGSYEQYF. The CDR3 DNA reads TGTGCCAGCAGTTTATACGGCGGGTCCTACGAGCAGTACTTC. The rearrangement links TRBV27 to TRBJ2-7; D is perhaps TRBD2 (5 bases). V was cut by 1 base and J by 1 base, with 8 bases left in between. This CDR3 has 14 amino acids. Per the germline V gene, CDR1 is MNHEY and CDR2 is SMNVEV (reference sequence).

V and J are TRBV27 and TRBJ1-2, with TRBD1 matching 9 bases. The V segment lost 0 bases and the J segment 8 bases; nucleotides outside the gene matches: 7. The CDR3 length is 15 residues. Per the germline V gene, CDR1 is MNHEY and CDR2 is SMNVEV (reference sequence). CDR3: CASSLSYGTGLGYTF. The CDR3 region has the DNA TGTGCCAGCAGTTTATCGTACGGGACAGGGCTCGGCTACACCTTC.